This T cell receptor (beta chain) was sequenced in a study of blood T cell repertoires in COVID-19. For the study at large: Sites in the United States, Italy and Spain provided acute and convalescent COVID-19 samples. T cells, B-cell-depleted T cells, or PBMCs supplied cDNA or gDNA.

The CDR3 spans 16 residues. V dropped 5 bases and J dropped 3; count of bases not matched to a gene: 7. The germline V gene has CDR1 MDHEN and CDR2 SYDVKM. Original processing notes: Nucleated cell number was recorded as an estimate derived from reference gene primer amplification. Clones were sequenced by immunoSEQ multiplex PCR, and TCRdb holds only the in-frame ones, with some missing. That table supplies the V and J calls and clone size; D and trimming were determined from the DNA. The repertoire consists of about 110,000 clones, with about two thirds occurring once and the leading ten covering approximately 0.79%.

The rearrangement links TRBV28 to TRBJ2-2; 9 nucleotides line up with TRBD2. The receptor comes from a human donor with acute or convalescent COVID-19. The donor label of this sample is uncertain. The sequencing sample was made of peripheral blood. CDR3 nucleotide sequence: TGTGCCAGCAGTCCTCGAGCGGGGGGAGACACCGGGGAGCTGTTTTTT. Protein: CASSPRAGGDTGELFF.